This T cell receptor beta chain derives from a study of T cell changes during pregnancy in multiple sclerosis. Germline CDR1 is SGHAT and CDR2 is FQNNGV. The CDR3 spans 16 residues. V lost 4 bases to trimming and J lost 5 bases, with 17 bases between them. Assay: immunoSEQ multiplex PCR; the TCRdb copy retains only in-frame clones and omits some. The repertoire holds around 57,000 clones, with roughly nine tenths as singletons. The rearrangement uses TRBV11-2 and TRBJ2-2, with a tentative D call TRBD1 (6 bases). Specimen: peripheral blood, collected in the first trimester of pregnancy. The origin of this receptor is a female donor with multiple sclerosis, enrolled in a pregnancy study. The CDR3 nucleotides read TGTGCCAGCAGCTCAATGGGGGCAGGAAGGACCGGGGAGCTGTTTTTT. This encodes CASSSMGAGRTGELFF.